Sequencing of this T cell receptor (beta chain) was carried out in a study of regulatory T cells in long-lasting Graves disease. This clonotype was seen at least ten times. Time point described: newly diagnosed GD, antithyroid drugs for less than 3 months. Isolated PBMC RNA provided the starting material for the TCR library. Arm-PCR of CDR3 regions with iRepertoire HTBI primers generated TCR beta libraries. One entry per CDR3 protein results from TCRdb running MiXCR on the multiplex PCR reads. The sample includes around 420,000 distinct CDR3 sequences, around 16% of them seen just once. The germline V and J ends were trimmed by 2 bases and 2 bases, with 13 bases remaining between them. Germline assignment: CDR1 KGHSH and CDR2 LQKENI. This CDR3 has 17 amino acids. This sample was also put to use in a study of T cells in Graves' hyperthyroidism and ophthalmopathy. That paper notes: Most thyroid clonotypes expanded above 0.001 appeared in blood too.

Sequencing used peripheral blood mononuclear cells (PBMCs), obtained at new diagnosis, from a patient treated with antithyroid drugs. The chain employs TRBV18 and TRBJ2-6; D may correspond to TRBD1 or TRBD2 (6 bases each). This clonotype was obtained from a woman between 40 and 50 years old with Graves disease. The CDR3 loop reads CASSPRNGGAGANVLTF. DNA for the CDR3: TGTGCCAGCTCACCAAGGAACGGGGGCGCTGGGGCCAACGTCCTGACTTTC.